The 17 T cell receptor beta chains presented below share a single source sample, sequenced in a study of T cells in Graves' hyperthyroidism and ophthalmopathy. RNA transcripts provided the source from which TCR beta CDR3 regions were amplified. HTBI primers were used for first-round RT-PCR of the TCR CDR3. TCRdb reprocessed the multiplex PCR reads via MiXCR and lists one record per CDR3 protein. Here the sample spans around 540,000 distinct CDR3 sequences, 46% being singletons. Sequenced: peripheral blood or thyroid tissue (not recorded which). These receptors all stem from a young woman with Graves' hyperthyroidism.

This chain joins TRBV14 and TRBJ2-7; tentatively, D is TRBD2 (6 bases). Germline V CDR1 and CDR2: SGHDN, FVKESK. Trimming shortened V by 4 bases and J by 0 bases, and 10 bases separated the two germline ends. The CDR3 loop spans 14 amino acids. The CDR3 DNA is TGTGCCAGCAGCCTCATGACTAGCTCCTACGAGCAGTACTTC. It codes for CASSLMTSSYEQYF.

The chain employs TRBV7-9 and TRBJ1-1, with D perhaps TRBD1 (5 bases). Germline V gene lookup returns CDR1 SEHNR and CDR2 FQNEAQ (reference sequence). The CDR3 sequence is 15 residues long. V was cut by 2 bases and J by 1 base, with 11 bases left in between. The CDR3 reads CASSLSHTGNTEAFF. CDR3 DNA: TGTGCCAGCAGCTTATCCCACACAGGGAACACTGAAGCTTTCTTT.

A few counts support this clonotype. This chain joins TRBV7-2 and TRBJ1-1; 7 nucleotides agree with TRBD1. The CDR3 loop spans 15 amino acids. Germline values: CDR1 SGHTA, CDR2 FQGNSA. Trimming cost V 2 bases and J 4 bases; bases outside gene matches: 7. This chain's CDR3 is CASSLQGVLSTEAFF. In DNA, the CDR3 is TGTGCCAGCAGCTTACAGGGGGTATTAAGCACTGAAGCTTTCTTT.

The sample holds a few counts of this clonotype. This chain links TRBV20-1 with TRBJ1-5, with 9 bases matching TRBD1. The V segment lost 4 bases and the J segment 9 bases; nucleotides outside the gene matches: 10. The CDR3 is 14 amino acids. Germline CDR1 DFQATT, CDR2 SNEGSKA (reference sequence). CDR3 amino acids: CSAKRQGGDRPQHF. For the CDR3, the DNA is TGCAGTGCTAAAAGACAGGGGGGGGATCGGCCCCAGCATTTT.

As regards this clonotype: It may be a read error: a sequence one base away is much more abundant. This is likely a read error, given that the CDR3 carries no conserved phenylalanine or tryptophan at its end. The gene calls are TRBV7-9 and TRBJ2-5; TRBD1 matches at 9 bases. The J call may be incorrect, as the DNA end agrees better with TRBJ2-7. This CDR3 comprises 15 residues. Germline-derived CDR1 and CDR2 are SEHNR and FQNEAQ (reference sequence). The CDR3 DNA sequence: TGTGCCAGCAGCACCATCGGACAGGGGTTGAGCGAGCAGTACCTC. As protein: CASSTIGQGLSEQYL.

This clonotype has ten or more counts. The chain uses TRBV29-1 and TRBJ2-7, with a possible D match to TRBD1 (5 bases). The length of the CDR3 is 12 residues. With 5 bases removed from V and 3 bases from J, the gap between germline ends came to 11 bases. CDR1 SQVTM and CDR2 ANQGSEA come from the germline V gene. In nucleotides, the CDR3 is TGCAGCGTTAGGGGCTACCACTACGAGCAGTACTTC. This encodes CSVRGYHYEQYF.

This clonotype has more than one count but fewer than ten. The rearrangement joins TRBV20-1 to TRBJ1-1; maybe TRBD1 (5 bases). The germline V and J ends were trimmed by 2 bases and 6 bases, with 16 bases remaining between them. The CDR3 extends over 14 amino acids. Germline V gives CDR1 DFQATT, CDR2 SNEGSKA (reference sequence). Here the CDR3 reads CSARRRVGGSEAFF. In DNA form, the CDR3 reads TGCAGTGCTAGAAGGAGGGTTGGGGGGTCTGAAGCTTTCTTT.

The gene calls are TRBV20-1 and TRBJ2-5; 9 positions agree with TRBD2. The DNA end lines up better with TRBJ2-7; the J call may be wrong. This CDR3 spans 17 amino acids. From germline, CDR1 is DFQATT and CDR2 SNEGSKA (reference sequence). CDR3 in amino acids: CSARDDTSGSYSYEQYF. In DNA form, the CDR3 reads TGCAGTGCTAGAGATGACACTAGCGGGTCCTATTCCTACGAGCAGTACTTC.

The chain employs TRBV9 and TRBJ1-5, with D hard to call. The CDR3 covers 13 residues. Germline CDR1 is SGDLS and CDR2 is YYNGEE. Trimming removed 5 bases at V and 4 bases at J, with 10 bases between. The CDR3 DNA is TGTGCCAGCAGTTTATGGGCGAATCAGCCCCAGCATTTT. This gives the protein CASSLWANQPQHF. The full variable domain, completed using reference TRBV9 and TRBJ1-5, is DSGVTQTPKHLITATGQRVTLRCSPRSGDLSVYWYQQSLDQGLQFLIQYYNGEERAKGNILERFSAQQFPDLHSELNLSSLELGDSALYFCASSLWANQPQHFGDGTRLSIL.

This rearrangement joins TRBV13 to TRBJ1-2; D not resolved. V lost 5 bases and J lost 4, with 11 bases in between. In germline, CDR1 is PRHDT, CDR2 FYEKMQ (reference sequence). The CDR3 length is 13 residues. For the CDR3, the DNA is TGTGCCAGCAGCCAGTTGTTGGGCTATGGCTACACCTTC. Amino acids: CASSQLLGYGYTF.

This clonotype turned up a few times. The CDR3 protein is CASSHGGHWILGAYEQYF. CDR3 in DNA: TGTGCCAGCAGCCACGGGGGCCATTGGATTCTCGGAGCTTACGAGCAGTACTTC. The V gene is TRBV7-9, the J gene TRBJ2-7; D tentatively fits TRBD1 or TRBD2 (6 bases each). Trimming cost V 5 bases and J 4 bases, with 27 bases left between them. The germline V gene has CDR1 SEHNR and CDR2 FQNEAQ (reference sequence). This CDR3 comprises 18 residues.

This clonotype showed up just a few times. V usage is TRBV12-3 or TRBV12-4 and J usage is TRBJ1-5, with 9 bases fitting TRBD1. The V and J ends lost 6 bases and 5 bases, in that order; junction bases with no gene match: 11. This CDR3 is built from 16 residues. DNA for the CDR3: TGTGCCAGCAGGGCCACCGGGACAGGGAAATATCAGCCCCAGCATTTT. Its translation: CASRATGTGKYQPQHF.

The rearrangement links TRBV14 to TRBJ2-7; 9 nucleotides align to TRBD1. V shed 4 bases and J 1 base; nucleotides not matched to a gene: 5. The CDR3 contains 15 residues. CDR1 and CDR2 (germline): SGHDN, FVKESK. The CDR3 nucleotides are TGTGCCAGCAGCCGGAAGGGACAGGGATCCTACGAGCAGTACTTC. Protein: CASSRKGQGSYEQYF.

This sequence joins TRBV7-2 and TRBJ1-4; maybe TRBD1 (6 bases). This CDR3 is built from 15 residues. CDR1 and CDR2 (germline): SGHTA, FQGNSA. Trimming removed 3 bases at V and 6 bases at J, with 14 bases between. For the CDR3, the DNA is TGTGCCAGCAGCTTCCCAGGGGTGACAGATGAAAAACTGTTTTTT. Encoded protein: CASSFPGVTDEKLFF.

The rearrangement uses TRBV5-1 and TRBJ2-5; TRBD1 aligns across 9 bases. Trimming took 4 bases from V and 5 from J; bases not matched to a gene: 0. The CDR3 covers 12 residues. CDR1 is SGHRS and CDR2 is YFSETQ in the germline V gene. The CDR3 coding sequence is TGCGCCAGCAGCGGGACAGGGGAGACCCAGTACTTC. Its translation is CASSGTGETQYF.

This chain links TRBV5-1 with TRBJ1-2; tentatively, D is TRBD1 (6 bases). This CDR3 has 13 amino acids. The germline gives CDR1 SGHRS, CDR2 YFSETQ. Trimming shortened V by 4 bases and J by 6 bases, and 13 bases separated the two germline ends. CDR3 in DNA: TGCGCCAGCAGCCAAGGGGCAGGGGATGGCTACACCTTC. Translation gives CASSQGAGDGYTF.

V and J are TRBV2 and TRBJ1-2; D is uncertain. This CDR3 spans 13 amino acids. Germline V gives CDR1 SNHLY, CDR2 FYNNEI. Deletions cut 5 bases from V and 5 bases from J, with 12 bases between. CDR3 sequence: CASSPIGDYGYTF. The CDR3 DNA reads TGTGCCAGCAGTCCCATTGGGGATTATGGCTACACCTTC.